The 22 T cell receptor beta chains below come from one sample, sequenced in a study of T cells in Graves' hyperthyroidism and ophthalmopathy. TCR beta CDR3 sequences were amplified from RNA transcripts. The HTBI set primed first-round TCR CDR3 RT-PCR. TCRdb ran MiXCR on the multiplex PCR reads and lists one entry per CDR3 protein. The top ten hold less than 35% of the sample, which has just under 750,000 distinct CDR3 sequences, 35% seen once. Sequenced sample: blood. These TCRs come from a woman aged 40 to 55 with Graves' hyperthyroidism.

On this clonotype: One end of the junction varies from germline; a read error may be responsible. The rearrangement links TRBV5-5 to TRBJ1-1, with 8 bases aligning to TRBD1. CDR1 and CDR2 from the germline V gene are SGHKS and YYEKEE (reference sequence). The CDR3 covers 17 residues. CDR3 sequence reads: CASSHPARGRKGTEAFF. CDR3 bases: TGCGCCAGCAGCCATCCAGCCAGGGGGCGAAAGGGCACTGAAGCTTTCTTT.

This clonotype was picked up a small number of times. V and J are TRBV7-2 and TRBJ1-5; perhaps TRBD1 as D (5 bases). Germline CDR1 SGHTA, CDR2 FQGNSA. The CDR3 runs to 15 residues. The germline V and J ends were trimmed by 5 bases and 4 bases, with 15 bases remaining between them. This CDR3 reads CASSLGRGLNQPQHF. The DNA for the CDR3 is TGTGCCAGCAGCCTAGGGAGGGGTCTTAATCAGCCCCAGCATTTT.

The chain uses TRBV9 and TRBJ2-2; TRBD1 agrees at 7 bases. V was pared by 2 bases and J by 12 bases, with 4 bases of the junction left unmatched. Germline V lookup: CDR1 SGDLS, CDR2 YYNGEE. CDR3 length: 12 amino acids. Here the CDR3 reads CASSVDRHKLFF. The CDR3 coding sequence is TGTGCCAGCAGCGTGGACAGGCATAAGCTGTTTTTT.

This clonotype showed up just a few times. J is TRBJ2-7 and V is TRBV19, with D possibly matching TRBD1 (5 bases). This CDR3 comprises 16 residues. V was trimmed by 4 bases and J by 2 bases, leaving 18 bases between them. Germline V gives CDR1 LNHDA, CDR2 SQIVND (reference sequence). In nucleotides, the CDR3 is TGTGCCAGTAGTAAAGACTCTCGGACAATCGCCTACGAGCAGTACTTC. Translated: CASSKDSRTIAYEQYF.

There are a few counts of this clonotype. The junction differs from germline at one of its ends, possibly a read error. This chain joins TRBV10-3 and TRBJ2-2; D may be TRBD1 (5 bases). The CDR3 loop spans 16 amino acids. CDR1 and CDR2 (germline): ENHRY, SYGVKD. The CDR3 reads CASSLDDRYNTGELFF. The CDR3 region has the DNA TGTGCCAGCAGTTTAGACGACAGATACAACACCGGGGAGCTGTTTTTT.

V is TRBV10-1 and J is TRBJ2-3; tentatively, D is TRBD2 (5 bases). The CDR3 loop spans 15 amino acids. With 5 bases removed from V and 5 bases from J, the gap between germline ends came to 17 bases. Germline values: CDR1 WNHNN, CDR2 SYGVQD (reference sequence). In DNA form, the CDR3 reads TGCGCCAGCAGTTCAGCGGTCACCGGCGAAGATACGCAGTATTTT. Protein sequence: CASSSAVTGEDTQYF.

As for this clonotype: A clone one base away is much larger, so this may be a read error. The chain employs TRBV10-3 and TRBJ1-1; D unclear. With 5 bases removed from V and 5 bases from J, the gap between germline ends came to 12 bases. This CDR3 comprises 13 residues. Germline V gene sequence: CDR1 ENHRY, CDR2 SYGVKD. The chain's CDR3 is CAISYDKRTEAFF. CDR3 bases: TGTGCCATCAGTTACGACAAACGGACTGAAGCTTTCTTT.

To note about this clonotype: Just one base apart from a much larger clone, this may be a read error. CDR3 residues: CASSLLTSGEAQYF. The CDR3, as DNA: TGTGCCAGCAGTCTGCTGACTAGCGGGGAGGCCCAGTACTTC. This rearrangement joins TRBV6-1 to TRBJ2-5, with 11 nucleotides matching TRBD2. The CDR3 totals 14 residues. Unmatched junction bases numbered 8, after V lost 5 bases and J lost 9 bases. Germline loops: CDR1 MNHNS, CDR2 SASEGT.

This clonotype was counted between two and nine times. V usage is TRBV7-9 and J usage is TRBJ1-1, with 10 positions matching TRBD1. V shed 4 bases and J 5 bases; nucleotides not matched to a gene: 7. From germline, CDR1 is SEHNR and CDR2 FQNEAQ (reference sequence). The CDR3 is 15 residues long. CDR3 nucleotide sequence: TGTGCCAGCAGCTCTCGACAGGGGGCTTTTACTGAAGCTTTCTTT. As protein: CASSSRQGAFTEAFF. Full variable domain (missing parts from reference TRBV7-9 and TRBJ1-1): DTGVSQNPRHKITKRGQNVTFRCDPISEHNRLYWYRQTLGQGPEFLTYFQNEAQLEKSRLLSDRFSAERPKGSFSTLEIQRTEQGDSAMYLCASSSRQGAFTEAFFGQGTRLTVV.

For this clonotype: A much larger clone lies one base from this, so it may be a read error. This chain connects TRBV5-8 to TRBJ1-1, with 7 bases fitting TRBD1. The CDR3 totals 15 residues. Germline values: CDR1 SGHTS, CDR2 YDEGEE. The CDR3 coding sequence is TGTGCCAGCAGCTTGGGTTGGACAGGTAACACTGAAGCTTCCTTT. Its protein is CASSLGWTGNTEASF.

This clonotype has just a few counts. Relative to the germline gene, one junction end is altered; a read error may explain this. This chain connects TRBV9 to TRBJ2-5; D not resolved. The CDR3 is made up of 13 amino acids. Germline V lookup: CDR1 SGDLS, CDR2 YYNGEE. CDR3 bases: TGTGCCAGCAGCGTAGGGAGCCAAGAGGCCCAGTACTTC. It yields the protein CASSVGSQEAQYF.

This clonotype was observed a few times. The CDR3 loop is CASSQGRTETYEQYF. CDR3 DNA: TGCGCCAGCAGCCAAGGGCGGACAGAGACCTACGAGCAGTACTTC. V usage is TRBV4-3 and J usage is TRBJ2-7; maybe TRBD1 (6 bases). Germline V gives CDR1 LGHNA, CDR2 YSLEER. The CDR3 length is 15 residues. V dropped 1 base and J dropped 2 bases, with 12 bases sitting between them.

This clonotype was recorded a few times. The V gene is TRBV7-8, the J gene TRBJ2-7; D is ambiguous. Deletions cut 4 bases from V and 3 bases from J, with 16 bases between. CDR1 and CDR2 from the germline V gene are SGHVS and FQNEAQ. The CDR3 sequence is 15 residues long. The CDR3 sequence: CASSSAGVPLYEQYF. Here the CDR3 DNA reads TGTGCCAGCAGCTCAGCCGGAGTACCGCTCTACGAGCAGTACTTC.

The J gene is TRBJ2-3, the V gene TRBV7-9, with D possibly being TRBD2 (6 bases). V lost 0 bases, J lost 0 bases, and 10 bases lay in between. The CDR3 covers 16 residues. In germline, CDR1 is SEHNR, CDR2 FQNEAQ (reference sequence). This chain's CDR3 is CASSLAASVSTDTQYF. For the CDR3, the DNA is TGTGCCAGCAGCTTAGCGGCTAGCGTCAGCACAGATACGCAGTATTTT. The full variable domain, in which reference TRBV7-9 and TRBJ2-3 provide the parts outside the CDR3, is DTGVSQNPRHKITKRGQNVTFRCDPISEHNRLYWYRQTLGQGPEFLTYFQNEAQLEKSRLLSDRFSAERPKGSFSTLEIQRTEQGDSAMYLCASSLAASVSTDTQYFGPGTRLTVL.

This clonotype was observed many times. The gene calls are TRBV20-1 and TRBJ2-5; the D gene could be TRBD1 or TRBD2 (5 bases each). The germline CDR1 and CDR2 sequences are DFQATT and SNEGSKA (reference sequence). V lost 2 bases to trimming and J lost 7 bases, with 17 bases between them. The CDR3 contains 14 residues. CDR3 DNA: TGCAGTGCTAGAAAGGCGGCTAGCACAGGGACCCAGTACTTC. It yields the protein CSARKAASTGTQYF.

The chain uses TRBV12-5 and TRBJ2-2; D gene ambiguous. The CDR3 has 14 amino acids. Per germline, CDR1 LGHNT and CDR2 FRNRAP. V dropped 6 bases and J dropped 2 bases, with 10 bases sitting between them. The CDR3 DNA is TGTGCTAGTGGAACTTCAACTAACACCGGGGAGCTGTTTTTT. This encodes CASGTSTNTGELFF.

This clonotype showed up just once. The chain employs TRBV7-9 and TRBJ1-1, with 9 bases lining up with TRBD1. CDR3 length equals 16 residues. With V trimmed by 3 bases and J by 5 bases, 10 bases remained unmatched. Per germline, CDR1 SEHNR and CDR2 FQNEAQ (reference sequence). The CDR3 loop reads CASSLDIGTGSTEAFF. DNA for the CDR3: TGTGCCAGCAGCTTGGATATAGGGACAGGGTCGACTGAAGCTTTCTTT.

This chain connects TRBV7-9 to TRBJ2-7; tentative D call: TRBD1 (6 bases). The closer fit of TRBJ2-1 to the DNA end suggests the J call may be wrong. This CDR3 spans 13 amino acids. Germline CDR1 reads SEHNR; CDR2 reads FQNEAQ (reference sequence). In DNA, the CDR3 is TGTGCCAGCAGCGAGGACAGATACAATGAGCAGTTCTTC. Its protein is CASSEDRYNEQFF.

The chain joins TRBV6-5 to TRBJ1-2; D remains ambiguous. V was clipped by 4 bases and J by 6 bases, with 18 bases between them. The CDR3 loop spans 15 amino acids. Looked up from germline, CDR1 is MNHEY and CDR2 is SVGAGI. CDR3: CASSSHSGYEHGYTF. In DNA form, the CDR3 reads TGTGCCAGCAGTTCACATAGCGGCTACGAGCATGGCTACACCTTC.

A note on this clonotype: A much larger clone sits a single nucleotide away, making a read error possible. Since no conserved phenylalanine or tryptophan closes the CDR3, a read error is the likely cause. The chain carries TRBV7-2 and TRBJ1-5; D remains ambiguous. This CDR3 has 13 residues. Germline assignment: CDR1 SGHTA and CDR2 FQGNSA. V shed 5 bases and J shed 5 bases, with 10 bases lying between them. CDR3 amino acids: CASSPERYQPQHS. The CDR3 nucleotides are TGTGCCAGCAGCCCCGAGCGGTATCAGCCCCAGCATTCT.

The chain recombines TRBV7-2 with TRBJ2-7; 9 positions agree with TRBD1. The V gene end was trimmed by 3 bases and the J gene end by 4 bases; junction bases not matched to a gene: 7. CDR3 length: 15 amino acids. Germline V gives CDR1 SGHTA, CDR2 FQGNSA. Written as DNA, the CDR3 is TGTGCCAGCAGCTTGGACAGGGGAGAATCGTACGAGCAGTACTTC. It translates to CASSLDRGESYEQYF. Combining the CDR3 with reference TRBV7-2 and TRBJ2-7 gives the whole variable domain GAGVSQSPSNKVTEKGKDVELRCDPISGHTALYWYRQSLGQGLEFLIYFQGNSAPDKSGLPSDRFSAERTGGSVSTLTIQRTQQEDSAVYLCASSLDRGESYEQYFGPGTRLTVT.

In its sample, this clonotype was seen a few times. The gene calls are TRBV12-3 or TRBV12-4 and TRBJ2-2; 9 positions agree with TRBD1. The CDR3 is 14 amino acids. The trim removed 7 bases at V and 5 bases at J, leaving 5 bases unmatched. As DNA, the CDR3 is TGTGCCAGCACAGACAGGGGGGAGACCGGGGAGCTGTTTTTT. It is translated as CASTDRGETGELFF.